One sample yielded the 9 T cell receptor beta chains listed below, sequenced in a study of T cell responses to AZD1222 COVID-19 vaccine. Sequenced by immunoSEQ multiplex PCR; TCRdb stores in-frame clones only, minus some. The sample lists about 160,000 clones, around 89% occurring once. The material sequenced was peripheral blood, taken 28 days after the second AZD1222 dose. The source is an adult who received the AZD1222 COVID-19 vaccine.

V gene TRBV29-1 combines with J gene TRBJ2-1; 11 bases map to TRBD2. This CDR3 is 19 amino acids long. V gave up 3 bases and J gave up 0 bases; unmatched junction bases: 13. Germline CDR1 and CDR2: SQVTM and ANQGSEA. CDR3 nucleotide sequence: TGCAGCGTTGATTGGATTCTAGCGGGGGGTTCTAGCTCCTACAATGAGCAGTTCTTC. This translates into CSVDWILAGGSSSYNEQFF.

This chain connects TRBV13 to TRBJ1-3, with D unclear. The CDR3 spans 15 residues. The V end was cut by 2 bases, the J end by 0 bases, with 8 bases between. In germline, CDR1 is PRHDT, CDR2 FYEKMQ (reference sequence). The CDR3, as DNA: TGTGCCAGCAGCTTAAAACCCGACTCTGGAAACACCATATATTTT. It is translated as CASSLKPDSGNTIYF.

This clone was counted a few times. V is TRBV4-2 and J is TRBJ2-5; unclear D gene. CDR3 length equals 15 residues. Germline CDR1 LGHNA, CDR2 YNFKEQ. V lost 0 bases to trimming and J lost 5 bases, with 13 bases between them. CDR3 loop: CASSQDRGTGETQYF. The CDR3, as DNA: TGTGCCAGCAGCCAAGATCGAGGTACCGGCGAGACCCAGTACTTC.

CDR3 protein: CSAGRGRGETQYF. The CDR3 DNA sequence: TGCAGCGCCGGTAGGGGGCGCGGAGAGACCCAGTACTTC. The chain links TRBV29-1 to TRBJ2-5; TRBD1 matches at 7 bases. The CDR3 length is 13 residues. After removal of 7 bases from V and 4 bases from J, the junction contained 9 bases not matched to a gene. The germline gives CDR1 SQVTM, CDR2 ANQGSEA.

This chain connects TRBV19 to TRBJ1-5; TRBD1 matches 7 bases. The CDR3 spans 12 residues. From germline, CDR1 is LNHDA and CDR2 SQIVND (reference sequence). After removal of 9 bases from V and 7 bases from J, the junction contained 6 bases not matched to a gene. Written as DNA, the CDR3 is TGTGCCAGCAGCGACAGGGAACAGCCCCAGCATTTT. As protein: CASSDREQPQHF.

This clone showed up just once. The V call is TRBV18, the J call TRBJ1-6; D is uncertain. There are 13 residues in the CDR3. V was trimmed by 2 bases and J by 9 bases, leaving 8 bases between them. In germline, CDR1 is KGHSH, CDR2 LQKENI. CDR3 protein: CASSPSDRSPLHF. The CDR3 DNA reads as TGTGCCAGCTCACCATCAGACCGTTCACCCCTCCACTTT.

CDR3 nucleotide sequence: TGTGCCAGTAGGAGCTCTGGAAACACCATATATTTT. Its protein product is CASRSSGNTIYF. V and J are TRBV19 and TRBJ1-3; D remains ambiguous. Germline V lookup: CDR1 LNHDA, CDR2 SQIVND (reference sequence). The CDR3 is 12 amino acids. The V and J ends lost 6 bases and 0 bases respectively, with 3 bases between them.

Remarks on this clone: Other DNA sequences in the same sample also yield this CDR3. The chain employs TRBV19 and TRBJ1-1; D is unresolved. Germline V gene data show CDR1 as LNHDA and CDR2 as SQIVND (reference sequence). The CDR3 has 12 amino acids. The ends were cut back, 6 bases at V and 0 bases at J, with 5 bases in the middle. CDR3 loop: CASRGLNTEAFF. CDR3 DNA sequence: TGTGCCAGTAGGGGGTTGAACACTGAAGCTTTCTTT.

This clone was seen a handful of times. The rearrangement links TRBV6-2 or TRBV6-3 to TRBJ1-3; D is unresolved. The germline gives CDR1 MNHEY, CDR2 SVGEGT. The V gene lost 2 bases and the J gene lost 1 base, with 6 bases spanning the gap. The CDR3 extends over 14 amino acids. The CDR3 here is CASSYVESGNTIYF. CDR3 DNA: TGTGCCAGCAGTTACGTGGAATCTGGAAACACCATATATTTT.